This T cell receptor beta chain was captured in a study of shared clonotypes between healthy human individuals (dated by TCRdb to the early 2020s). Notes on the research overall: The cohort comprised two women and a few men aged 18 to 49 years. Different laboratories and diverse techniques were used to prepare libraries and sequence TCR repertoires, to increase sequencing depth and limit assay-specific biases. Leukapheresis yielded between about 0.94 and 9 billion PBMCs per donor. To estimate repertoire size and how much clonotypes are shared between individuals, the study performed deep sequencing of blood TCR repertoires from about five healthy adults. For each donor, CD4 naive and CD4 memory were each run on three plates, CD8 naive on two plates, and CD8 memory on one plate.

TCR CDR3 regions were amplified from genomic DNA by multiplex PCR using the deep immunoSEQ assay. For each cell subset, the extracted genomic DNA was distributed evenly across all wells of several immunoSEQ 96-well plates, and each plate served as one replicate. For sorted subsets, around 0.2 ug genomic DNA, equal to 30,000 to 35,000 T cell genomes, was loaded into each replicate PCR. The purified libraries were quantified using a Qubit 3.0 fluorometer, sized with a Bioanalyzer 2100, and then quantified again using the KAPA Library Quantification kit. Every immunoSEQ 96-well plate was sequenced on a dedicated single-read 150-cycle Illumina NextSeq 550 flow cell. The source study handled its data this way. The immunoSEQ output contained only junctional sequences without quality scores, so filtering could not match that applied to full-length reads. Sequences were annotated with PyIR, a Python wrapper for IgBLAST v1.9, and V/J genes and CDR3 were assigned using IMGT germline references. Reads were filtered out if the reads had weak V/J assignments (E-value above 1e-6), no CDR3, stop codons, out-of-frame junctions, or ambiguous translated residues. V3J clonotypes were defined as sequences sharing an identical inferred V gene, J gene, and CDR3 amino acid sequence. Percentage overlap between repertoires was computed as shared unique clonotypes divided by the size of the smaller repertoire. Repertoire richness was assessed with RTK rarefaction, the Chao1 estimator, and Recon v2.1 estimates of unobserved clonotypes. Generation probabilities were computed with OLGA for all TCRbeta clonotypes obtained by the gDNA method from several donors. TCRdb mirrors the immuneACCESS table, restricted to in-frame sequences. Some clones are absent from its copies; in checked studies, under half trace to an unresolved V gene, and the reason for the others is unknown. From that table come the V and J calls and clone size; the DNA was used to work out D and trimming. The table for this sample lists some 2 million clones; 85% to 95% of them were counted only once. The ten biggest clones cover 0.1% to 0.15% of the sample.

On this clone itself: No antigen is known for it. No qualities accompany the bases; no much larger clone lies one base away.

Measured from the cysteine to the phenylalanine, the CDR3 is 14 residues long. The sequence is cut down to CDR3 DNA, 42 bases in frame from base 1. From a lookup of the germline V gene, CDR1 and CDR2 are SGHTA and FQGNSA. V loses 5 bases at its end and J loses 2 bases; junction bases beyond the gene matches: 3. Findings and caveats that apply to the study as a whole: Naive subsets generally had larger estimated clonotype richness than memory subsets. Higher generation probabilities were observed for clonotypes shared by all four sorted-subset donors than for non-shared clonotypes. Across a few donors, roughly 5% of naive CD4, approximately 3.6% of naive CD8, about 2% of memory CD4, and under 0.45% of memory CD8 clonotypes were shared. Incomplete sequencing was indicated by rarefaction of sorted-subset datasets, despite the large sequencing depth. Sampling was restricted to blood, and TCR repertoires in tissues likely differ from the TCR repertoires found in blood. Because the study included a small number of donors, the genetic and exposure-history diversity represented was limited. Pairwise subsampling led to the expectation that sequencing depth would affect the degree of clonotype sharing among donors.

The donors were healthy, HIV-negative adults who had no recently reported acute infections or vaccinations. Every donor was a Caucasian adult living in Nashville, Tennessee, USA. CD4+ T cells were enriched by magnetic negative selection; naive cells were then positively selected on CD45RA, and the negative fraction formed the memory subset. Blood was obtained by leukapheresis, after which PBMCs were separated by Ficoll-Histopaque density gradient centrifugation and cryopreserved in liquid nitrogen vapor phase. Purity and quantity of every magnetically sorted T cell population were checked by analytical flow cytometry. Genomic DNA was isolated from every sorted fraction and measured by UV absorbance on a Nanodrop 2000c.

The source of this sequence is a man aged 18 to 29 in good health. Sequenced material: naive CD4+ T cells sorted from blood. Interpreted using the paper, the cell subset or site label stands for: CD45RA+ positively selected. This chain is built from TRBV7-2 and TRBJ2-7; 10 bases in the middle match TRBD2. The DNA sequence is as follows: TGTGCCAGCAGCACTAGCGGGGTAACCTACGAGCAGTACTTC. It translates to CASSTSGVTYEQYF.